This entry lists 5 T cell receptor beta chains sequenced from one sample in a study of CD8+CD57+ T cells in acquired aplastic anemia. TCR beta VDJ combinations and CDR3 sequences were profiled from genomic DNA. TCRdb ran MiXCR on the reads and lists one entry per CDR3 protein. The data show about 210,000 distinct CDR3 sequences, almost 35% seen once. The source material was sorted CD4+, CD8+, or CD8+CD57+ T cells (not recorded which) from PBMCs. The receptors come from a human donor in good health, serving as a control.

Comment on this clonotype: This sequence may be a read error, since a much larger clone differs from it by one base. Written as DNA, the CDR3 is TGTGCCAGCAGTCTACTAGCGGGAAGGATGGGGGCTACGCAGTATTTT. Residues: CASSLLAGRMGATQYF. The J gene is TRBJ2-3, the V gene TRBV2; 10 positions agree with TRBD2. V was clipped by 5 bases and J by 8 bases; unmatched bases: 13. The CDR3 extends over 16 amino acids. Germline CDR1 SNHLY, CDR2 FYNNEI.

The chain links TRBV5-1 to TRBJ1-4, with D tentatively TRBD1 (5 bases). From germline, CDR1 is SGHRS and CDR2 YFSETQ. V lost 4 bases and J 4 bases, leaving 14 bases between the germline ends. The CDR3 has 15 amino acids. CDR3 sequence: CASSLVGGFNEKLFF. The CDR3 DNA reads TGCGCCAGCAGCCTGGTCGGGGGGTTTAATGAAAAACTGTTTTTT. The full variable domain, with the rest looked up from reference TRBV5-1 and TRBJ1-4, is KAGVTQTPRYLIKTRGQQVTLSCSPISGHRSVSWYQQTPGQGLQFLFEYFSETQRNKGNFPGRFSGRQFSNSRSEMNVSTLELGDSALYLCASSLVGGFNEKLFFGSGTQLSVL.

The chain links TRBV28 to TRBJ2-7; unclear D gene. The germline V gene has CDR1 MDHEN and CDR2 SYDVKM. This CDR3 contains 15 residues. The germline V and J ends were trimmed by 7 bases and 0 bases, with 16 bases remaining between them. CDR3 bases: TGTGCCAGCAAGTTCTTCGGCGGTAGCTCCTACGAGCAGTACTTC. This sequence encodes CASKFFGGSSYEQYF.

Many counts were recorded for this clonotype. The chain has TRBV6-6 and TRBJ2-5, with 10 bases lining up with TRBD2. Germline CDR1 is MNHNY and CDR2 is SVGAGI (reference sequence). The CDR3 loop spans 15 amino acids. Unmatched junction bases numbered 2, after V lost 2 bases and J lost 2 bases. In nucleotides, the CDR3 is TGTGCCAGCAGTTACCAAGCGGGAGGGCAAGAGACCCAGTACTTC. This translates into CASSYQAGGQETQYF.

As concerns this clonotype: This could be a read error, since a much larger clone is one nucleotide away. The V and J genes are TRBV20-1 and TRBJ2-3; D remains ambiguous. The CDR3 totals 15 residues. Germline assignment: CDR1 DFQATT and CDR2 SNEGSKA (reference sequence). The V end was cut by 3 bases, the J end by 0 bases, with 13 bases between. The CDR3 here is CSASENGPSTDTQYF. CDR3 in DNA: TGCAGTGCTAGTGAGAACGGCCCTAGCACAGATACGCAGTATTTT.